Below are 10 T cell receptor beta chains sequenced from a single sample in a study of PD-L1 blockade in urothelial cancer. Generated by immunoSEQ multiplex PCR, the TCRdb table keeps only in-frame clones and is missing some. Of 35,000 or so clones listed, 75% to 90% were seen once; the top ten hold around a sixth. Time point denoted: pretreatment peripheral blood. The material was PBMCs, obtained around atezolizumab (anti-PD-L1) treatment. The receptors come from a man aged 55-75 years with urothelial cancer.

This clone has just a few counts. The V call is TRBV2, the J call TRBJ1-2; 10 bases match TRBD1. The V gene end was trimmed by 10 bases and the J gene end by 3 bases; junction bases not matched to a gene: 5. The CDR3 loop spans 13 amino acids. The germline V gene encodes CDR1 SNHLY and CDR2 FYNNEI. The CDR3 is CAIKGQGDYGYTF. As DNA, the CDR3 is TGTGCCATAAAAGGACAGGGGGACTATGGCTACACCTTC. Using reference TRBV2 and TRBJ1-2 for the parts outside the CDR3, the full variable domain is EPEVTQTPSHQVTQMGQEVILRCVPISNHLYFYWYRQILGQKVEFLVSFYNNEISEKSEIFDDQFSVERPDGSNFTLKIRSTKLEDSAMYFCAIKGQGDYGYTFGSGTRLTVV.

The chain carries TRBV5-1 and TRBJ1-3; no clear D gene. The CDR3 totals 14 residues. Germline lookup yields CDR1 SGHRS and CDR2 YFSETQ. V gave up 3 bases and J gave up 0 bases, with 7 bases separating them. CDR3 coding DNA: TGCGCCAGCAGCTCCTATAACTCTGGAAACACCATATATTTT. It codes for CASSSYNSGNTIYF.

The V call is TRBV7-2, the J call TRBJ1-5, with D possibly being TRBD1 (6 bases). V was shortened by 4 bases and J by 7 bases, with 11 bases between the two germline ends. There are 13 residues in the CDR3. Germline CDR1 is SGHTA and CDR2 is FQGNSA. CDR3 sequence: CASSSGRGQPQHF. The CDR3 DNA reads as TGTGCCAGCAGCTCGGGGAGGGGGCAGCCCCAGCATTTT.

The chain uses TRBV7-3 and TRBJ2-1; 12 bases align to TRBD1. The ends lost 5 bases at V and 6 bases at J; junction bases unmatched: 8. The CDR3 runs 16 residues. Germline V gene data show CDR1 as SGHTA and CDR2 as FQGTGA. CDR3 in DNA: TGTGCCAGCAGCCCCCCCGGGACAGGGGGCCTCAATGAGCAGTTCTTC. Amino acid sequence: CASSPPGTGGLNEQFF.

This clone has a single count. V and J are TRBV18 and TRBJ1-2; 10 bases agree with TRBD1. The J segment lost 6 bases and the V segment lost 4 bases, leaving 8 bases of the junction unmatched. Germline V CDR1 and CDR2: KGHSH, LQKENI. This CDR3 region has 15 residues. The CDR3 region has the DNA TGTGCCAGCTCACTTTCTGCCGACAGGGGGCATGGCTACACCTTC. Residues: CASSLSADRGHGYTF.

The rearrangement uses TRBV2 and TRBJ1-6; 9 bases agree with TRBD1. The germline gives CDR1 SNHLY, CDR2 FYNNEI. This CDR3 contains 14 residues. After removal of 6 bases from V and 7 bases from J, the junction contained 4 bases not matched to a gene. Written as DNA, the CDR3 is TGTGCCAGCAGCGACAGGGGGTCCAATTCACCCCTCCACTTT. Residues: CASSDRGSNSPLHF.

The chain joins TRBV6-1 to TRBJ2-7, with D maybe TRBD2 (6 bases). Germline lookup yields CDR1 MNHNS and CDR2 SASEGT. This CDR3 is 15 amino acids long. V lost 5 bases and J lost 0, with 14 bases in between. The CDR3 loop is CASSLSGYSSYEQYF. The CDR3 DNA follows: TGTGCCAGCAGTCTTAGCGGTTATAGCTCCTACGAGCAGTACTTC.

J is TRBJ2-1 and V is TRBV5-1; 10 bases agree with TRBD1. This CDR3 comprises 15 residues. Germline lookup yields CDR1 SGHRS and CDR2 YFSETQ. After removal of 4 bases from V and 4 bases from J, the junction contained 5 bases not matched to a gene. The chain's CDR3 is CASSLGQGGYNEQFF. The DNA for the CDR3 is TGCGCCAGCAGCCTTGGACAGGGGGGGTACAATGAGCAGTTCTTC.

This chain connects TRBV5-6 to TRBJ2-7; TRBD1 agrees at 8 bases. Germline CDR1 reads SGHDT; CDR2 reads YYEEEE. This CDR3 is built from 16 residues. Unmatched junction bases numbered 12, after V lost 4 bases and J lost 3 bases. The CDR3 region is CASSVDFQGAHYEQYF. DNA of the CDR3: TGTGCCAGCAGCGTAGACTTCCAGGGGGCGCACTACGAGCAGTACTTC.

The chain combines TRBV2 with TRBJ2-7, with 7 positions matching TRBD2. Germline CDR1 SNHLY, CDR2 FYNNEI. V was clipped by 7 bases and J by 6 bases; unmatched bases: 12. This CDR3 comprises 14 residues. The CDR3 is CASNGGVGSREQYF. The DNA of the CDR3 is TGTGCCAGCAATGGGGGGGTGGGGAGCCGCGAGCAGTACTTC.